The 27 T cell receptor beta chains below were found in one sample sequenced in a study of CD8 T cells in ankylosing spondylitis (dated by TCRdb to the late 2010s). The library relied on 5' RACE. The data were produced on an Illumina HiSeq 2500. The public reads were reanalyzed by TCRdb: fastp trimming at Q25, MiXCR alignment, in-frame beta chains only. When rows share a CDR3 protein, they turn into one entry using the most common DNA and genes. This sample has under 300,000 distinct CDR3 sequences in its table, and about 10% of those were observed once. The top ten clonotypes cover less than 3% of the sample. Sequenced input: blood, either unsorted or a sorted T cell fraction (not recorded which). These receptors came from a male donor with ankylosing spondylitis or in good health (not recorded which).

The sample holds many counts of this clonotype. The rearrangement links TRBV19 to TRBJ1-1; D gene ambiguous. Germline V gene data show CDR1 as LNHDA and CDR2 as SQIVND (reference sequence). Trimming cost V 8 bases and J 1 base, with 8 bases left between them. This CDR3 region has 12 residues. The CDR3 loop is CASGLENTEAFF. The CDR3, as DNA: TGTGCCAGTGGGCTCGAGAACACTGAAGCTTTCTTT.

This clonotype was counted ten times or more. The chain employs TRBV7-9 and TRBJ2-7; 10 bases fit TRBD1. Germline CDR1 SEHNR, CDR2 FQNEAQ (reference sequence). CDR3 length: 15 amino acids. The junction had 7 bases not matched to a gene; V was cut back by 5 bases and J by 3 bases. CDR3 sequence (DNA): TGTGCCAGCAGCCGTGACAGGGGGCGTATCTACGAGCAGTACTTC. As protein: CASSRDRGRIYEQYF.

In its sample, this clonotype was seen many times. This chain connects TRBV5-1 to TRBJ1-6, with TRBD1 as a possible D gene (6 bases). V was shortened by 7 bases and J by 7 bases, with 18 bases between the two germline ends. In germline, CDR1 is SGHRS, CDR2 YFSETQ. The CDR3 extends over 15 amino acids. The CDR3 nucleotides are TGCGCCAGCTGGGACGGACAGAGTTCAAATTCACCCCTCCACTTT. Translating it yields CASWDGQSSNSPLHF.

The CDR3 DNA reads TGTGCCAGCAGCCCGACTAGCAGCGCAGATACGCAGTATTTT. Its translation is CASSPTSSADTQYF. The chain links TRBV7-9 to TRBJ2-3; TRBD2 agrees at 7 bases. Trimming took 5 bases from V and 4 from J; bases not matched to a gene: 6. The CDR3 is 14 residues long. Germline V gene data show CDR1 as SEHNR and CDR2 as FQNEAQ (reference sequence).

This clonotype was observed a handful of times. Relative to the germline gene, one junction end is altered; a read error may explain this. The rearrangement uses TRBV24-1 and TRBJ2-2; 9 bases agree with TRBD1. The CDR3 length is 16 residues. CDR1 KGHDR and CDR2 SFDVKD come from the germline V gene. The CDR3 nucleotides read TGTGCCACCAGTGAGTCCGGGACAGGGAACCCCGGGGAGCTGTTTTTT. This gives the protein CATSESGTGNPGELFF.

This clonotype was detected many times. The genes are TRBV15 and TRBJ1-3; TRBD1 agrees at 7 bases. The CDR3 extends over 14 amino acids. V lost 3 bases to trimming and J lost 2 bases; unmatched junction nucleotides: 1. From germline, CDR1 is LNHNV and CDR2 YYDKDF (reference sequence). The CDR3 sequence is CATSRTGPGNTIYF. Written as DNA, the CDR3 is TGTGCCACCAGCAGGACAGGGCCTGGAAACACCATATATTTT.

In its sample, this clonotype was seen many times. V and J are TRBV20-1 and TRBJ1-1, with 8 bases fitting TRBD1. The ends lost 6 bases at V and 7 bases at J; junction bases unmatched: 10. The CDR3 length is 13 residues. Germline V lookup: CDR1 DFQATT, CDR2 SNEGSKA (reference sequence). The CDR3 nucleotides read TGCAGTGCCCGGGGTGACAGGGGTTTTGAAGCTTTCTTT. Protein sequence: CSARGDRGFEAFF.

This clonotype was recorded at least ten times. The V gene is TRBV15, the J gene TRBJ2-3, with 9 bases lining up with TRBD2. Germline V gives CDR1 LNHNV, CDR2 YYDKDF (reference sequence). This CDR3 region has 17 residues. The trim removed 3 bases at V and 2 bases at J, leaving 9 bases unmatched. The CDR3 reads CATSRGAGTSNTDTQYF. The CDR3 nucleotides read TGTGCCACCAGCAGGGGCGCTGGGACTAGCAACACAGATACGCAGTATTTT.

This clonotype was picked up many times. This chain links TRBV5-1 with TRBJ2-2; D is undetermined. The CDR3 totals 17 residues. The V end was cut by 4 bases, the J end by 2 bases, with 18 bases between. Germline lookup yields CDR1 SGHRS and CDR2 YFSETQ. This CDR3 reads CASSPISGPVNTGELFF. Written as DNA, the CDR3 is TGCGCCAGCAGCCCCATCAGTGGACCAGTCAACACCGGGGAGCTGTTTTTT.

Note on this clonotype: Just one base apart from a much larger clone, this may be a read error. The gene calls are TRBV11-2 and TRBJ1-1, with 8 positions matching TRBD1. CDR3 length equals 14 residues. The V and J ends lost 5 bases and 4 bases, in that order; junction bases with no gene match: 6. Germline lookup yields CDR1 SGHAT and CDR2 FQNNGV. CDR3 nucleotide sequence: TGTGCCAGCAGCGTCCTTACAGGGGGCACTGAAGCTTTCTTT. This encodes CASSVLTGGTEAFF.

Ten or more counts support this clonotype. This sequence joins TRBV20-1 and TRBJ2-7, with TRBD1 matching over 10 bases. The CDR3 is 13 amino acids. CDR1 is DFQATT, CDR2 SNEGSKA, per germline (reference sequence). J lost 6 bases, V lost 6 bases, and 8 bases had no gene match. Here the CDR3 reads CSAHRGTGVEQYF. CDR3 coding DNA: TGCAGTGCACACCGCGGGACAGGGGTCGAGCAGTACTTC.

This clonotype has ten or more counts. CDR3 sequence: CASSQAVTSNYGYTF. The CDR3 DNA reads TGTGCCAGCAGCCAAGCGGTAACAAGTAACTATGGCTACACCTTC. The V and J genes are TRBV3-1 and TRBJ1-2; D is unclear. CDR1 LGHDT and CDR2 YNNKEL come from the germline V gene (reference sequence). The CDR3 loop spans 15 amino acids. The V and J ends lost 1 base and 1 base respectively, with 10 bases between them.

This clonotype was seen more than once but under ten times. CDR3 loop: CASSPVHRESNQPQHF. The CDR3 DNA is TGTGCCAGCTCACCGGTACACAGGGAGAGCAATCAGCCCCAGCATTTT. This chain uses TRBV18 with TRBJ1-5; D is possibly TRBD1 (6 bases). This CDR3 has 16 amino acids. V dropped 3 bases and J dropped 1 base, with 13 bases sitting between them. From germline, CDR1 is KGHSH and CDR2 LQKENI.

This clonotype was found many times. CDR3 bases: TGTGCCAGCAGTCCACGGGGCACAGATACGCAGTATTTT. It translates to CASSPRGTDTQYF. The chain recombines TRBV6-2 or TRBV6-3 with TRBJ2-3; D is unclear. Trimming removed 5 bases at V and 1 base at J, with 7 bases between. Germline V gene lookup returns CDR1 MNHEY and CDR2 SVGEGT. This CDR3 comprises 13 residues.

This clonotype was seen at least ten times. V and J are TRBV9 and TRBJ1-2; TRBD1 matches 7 bases. CDR3 length equals 16 residues. The germline gives CDR1 SGDLS, CDR2 YYNGEE. V dropped 7 bases and J dropped 0; count of bases not matched to a gene: 12. CDR3 protein: CASARGGTVTNYGYTF. The CDR3 DNA follows: TGTGCCAGCGCCCGCGGGGGGACAGTGACTAACTATGGCTACACCTTC.

V and J are TRBV29-1 and TRBJ1-1, with TRBD1 identical over 9 bases. Germline loops: CDR1 SQVTM, CDR2 ANQGSEA. The length of the CDR3 is 15 residues. J gave up 4 bases and V 1 base, and 7 bases lay outside the gene matches. For the CDR3, the DNA is TGCAGCGTTGAAGCCTGGGGACAGGGCGGCACTGAAGCTTTCTTT. The encoded protein is CSVEAWGQGGTEAFF.

This clonotype has a count of ten or more. V gene TRBV5-1 combines with J gene TRBJ2-5; no firm D call. V was cut by 0 bases and J by 4 bases, with 10 bases left in between. CDR3 size: 14 residues. Germline-derived CDR1 and CDR2 are SGHRS and YFSETQ. CDR3 in amino acids: CASSLAEASETQYF. Written as DNA, the CDR3 is TGCGCCAGCAGCTTGGCCGAAGCGTCAGAGACCCAGTACTTC.

This clonotype was seen many times. This chain joins TRBV20-1 and TRBJ2-3; D remains unclear. The CDR3 has 11 residues. Germline V gene lookup returns CDR1 DFQATT and CDR2 SNEGSKA (reference sequence). Trimming cost V 1 base and J 4 bases, with 3 bases left between them. The CDR3 sequence is CSARASDTQYF. DNA of the CDR3: TGCAGTGCTAGAGCCTCAGATACGCAGTATTTT.

The chain has TRBV9 and TRBJ2-7; possibly TRBD1 for D (6 bases). Trimming stripped 2 bases from V and 5 bases from J, with 8 bases between. Germline CDR1 is SGDLS and CDR2 is YYNGEE. The CDR3 has 12 amino acids. The CDR3 here is CASSVEGDEQYF. The CDR3 DNA reads as TGTGCCAGCAGCGTCGAGGGGGACGAGCAGTACTTC.

This clonotype has ten or more counts. The chain combines TRBV11-2 with TRBJ2-5; TRBD1 agrees at 8 bases. The length of the CDR3 is 16 residues. The J segment lost 5 bases and the V segment lost 4 bases, leaving 12 bases of the junction unmatched. Germline V lookup: CDR1 SGHAT, CDR2 FQNNGV. In DNA form, the CDR3 reads TGTGCCAGCAGCTCTTCTCGGAACTCAGGGGGCGAGACCCAGTACTTC. It specifies CASSSSRNSGGETQYF.

This clonotype was picked up many times. Written as DNA, the CDR3 is TGCGCCAGCAGCCAAGGGACAGGGGGTTCCTATGGCTACACCTTC. Translating gives CASSQGTGGSYGYTF. The chain links TRBV5-1 to TRBJ1-2; TRBD1 matches 11 bases. Trimming cost V 4 bases and J 4 bases; bases outside gene matches: 6. There are 15 residues in the CDR3. Germline CDR1 and CDR2: SGHRS and YFSETQ.

This clonotype was observed a handful of times. The chain is built from TRBV5-6 and TRBJ2-7; possibly TRBD1 or TRBD2 for D (6 bases each). Germline-derived CDR1 and CDR2 are SGHDT and YYEEEE. CDR3 length: 14 amino acids. Trimming pared 0 bases from V and 3 bases from J, leaving 10 bases between. The CDR3 spells CASSLGRGLYEQYF. Written as DNA, the CDR3 is TGTGCCAGCAGCTTGGGTCGGGGGCTCTACGAGCAGTACTTC.

This clonotype was found many times. The chain combines TRBV5-1 with TRBJ1-2; the match to TRBD1 covers 8 bases. Germline loops: CDR1 SGHRS, CDR2 YFSETQ. The CDR3 runs to 15 residues. The ends lost 0 bases at V and 6 bases at J; junction bases unmatched: 7. CDR3 nucleotide sequence: TGCGCCAGCAGCTTGGGTGACAGGGGTCTGGATGGCTACACCTTC. Translation gives CASSLGDRGLDGYTF.

Note on this clonotype: A read error may produce the germline difference seen at one junction end. This chain uses TRBV4-1 with TRBJ2-7, with D uncertain. Per germline, CDR1 MGHRA and CDR2 YSYEKL. The CDR3 is 13 residues long. CDR3 DNA: TGCGCCAGCAACCAAGTGGTTAGGCACGAACAGTACTTC. Encoded protein: CASNQVVRHEQYF.

About this clonotype itself: This may stem from a read error, because a much larger clone lies one nucleotide away. This sequence joins TRBV3-1 and TRBJ2-2; D is unresolved. Germline CDR1 is LGHDT and CDR2 is YNNKEL (reference sequence). This CDR3 is 13 amino acids long. The CDR3 region has the DNA TGTGCCAACAGCCGCGTTTCTCCCGGGGAGCTGTTTTTT. Translated, it gives CANSRVSPGELFF.

This clonotype was counted a few times. This chain connects TRBV5-1 to TRBJ2-3; 13 bases match TRBD2. With 2 bases clipped from V and 3 bases from J, the junction kept 3 bases outside the gene matches. CDR3 length equals 16 residues. The germline V gene has CDR1 SGHRS and CDR2 YFSETQ. The chain's CDR3 is CASSLKTSGGTDTQYF. CDR3 DNA: TGCGCCAGCAGCTTAAAGACTAGCGGGGGGACAGATACGCAGTATTTT.

This clonotype showed up many times. The rearrangement joins TRBV5-1 to TRBJ1-1, with D maybe TRBD1 (5 bases). The germline V and J ends were trimmed by 6 bases and 3 bases, with 15 bases remaining between them. Germline-derived CDR1 and CDR2 are SGHRS and YFSETQ. The CDR3 has 14 residues. CDR3 amino acids: CASMIDGGDTEAFF. The DNA of the CDR3 is TGCGCCAGCATGATCGACGGGGGGGACACTGAAGCTTTCTTT.